This T cell receptor beta chain emerged from a study of Ad26.COV2.S vaccination and SARS-CoV-2 variants. As for treatment: some 19 received Ad26.COV2.S at low or high dose, single or two shots; a few received placebo; per-sample allocation not given. All samples were drawn on day 63, counting from the first vaccine or placebo injection. Produced via immunoSEQ multiplex PCR; TCRdb's table is partial and in-frame only. Altogether approximately 400,000 clones are present, 70% to 90% being singletons, with the ten largest covering about 3.3%. This receptor was identified in a person between 18 and 65 years old who received the Ad26.COV2.S COVID-19 vaccine or a placebo. The source was peripheral blood, collected in a trial of Ad26.COV2.S vaccine versus placebo.

The CDR3 loop reads CASSYTGGSYNEQFF. The DNA for the CDR3 is TGTGCCAGCAGTTACACAGGGGGCTCCTACAATGAGCAGTTCTTC. V usage is TRBV6-5 and J usage is TRBJ2-1; 8 nucleotides agree with TRBD1. Germline assignment: CDR1 MNHEY and CDR2 SVGAGI. This CDR3 is 15 amino acids long. The junction had 0 bases not matched to a gene; V was cut back by 2 bases and J by 0 bases.